These T cell receptor beta chains were read from a single sample in a study of CD8+ T cells in alopecia areata. Only in-frame clones appear in the TCRdb table, and some are missing; sequencing was by immunoSEQ multiplex PCR. The sample holds about 200,000 clones, about 56% seen once. Sequenced: CD8+ T cells sorted from blood. The receptors were gathered from a human donor in good health. The CDR3 runs from the conserved cysteine through the conserved F or W. The D gene is left open where the match is weak. Size tells how often a clone was seen (once, few, many) or the class of an expanded clone, and some rows leave it out.

-	-	TRBV10-2	TRBJ1-5	CASSEEGISNQPQHF	TGCGCCAGCAGTGAAGAGGGTATAAGCAATCAGCCCCAGCATTTT
-	TRBD2	TRBV15	TRBJ2-3	CATSRDLAGGNTQYF	TGTGCCACCAGCAGAGATCTTGCGGGGGGTAATACGCAGTATTTT
-	TRBD1	TRBV2	TRBJ2-5	CASRGQQETQYF	TGTGCCAGCAGGGGACAGCAAGAGACCCAGTACTTC
few	TRBD1	TRBV28	TRBJ2-7	CASSRDRAYEQYF	TGTGCCAGCAGCCGGGACAGGGCCTACGAGCAGTACTTC
-	TRBD1	TRBV19	TRBJ2-7	CACGQAPYEQYF	TGTGCCTGCGGACAGGCCCCCTACGAGCAGTACTTC
-	-	TRBV27	TRBJ2-1	CASRGGDSSYNEQFF	TGTGCCAGCAGGGGGGGCGATAGCTCCTACAATGAGCAGTTCTTC
-	-	TRBV30	TRBJ2-3	CAWSPGASDTQYF	TGTGCCTGGAGTCCAGGGGCGTCAGATACGCAGTATTTT
-	TRBD1	TRBV14	TRBJ2-7	CASSHGTGAYEQYF	TGTGCCAGCAGCCACGGGACAGGGGCCTACGAGCAGTACTTC
-	TRBD1	TRBV27	TRBJ1-5	CASRPDRGNQPQHF	TGTGCCAGCAGACCAGACAGGGGCAATCAGCCCCAGCATTTT
-	-	TRBV28	TRBJ2-3	CASSLGGDTQYF	TGTGCCAGCAGTTTGGGCGGGGATACGCAGTATTTT
-	-	TRBV4-1	TRBJ2-7	CASSQALSLSYEQYF	TGCGCCAGCAGCCAAGCGCTATCTCTCTCCTACGAGCAGTACTTC
many	-	TRBV11-2	TRBJ2-7	CASSPRAGYEQYF	TGTGCCAGCAGTCCGAGGGCAGGCTACGAGCAGTACTTC
-	-	TRBV29-1	TRBJ2-7	CSVEDLQGQYF	TGCAGCGTTGAAGATCTCCAGGGGCAGTACTTC
-	-	TRBV4-2	TRBJ2-5	CASSRQDSGQETQYF	TGTGCCAGCAGCCGACAGGACAGCGGCCAAGAGACCCAGTACTTC
-	TRBD1	TRBV5-1	TRBJ1-6	CASSLFAGGYNSPLHF	TGCGCCAGCAGCTTGTTCGCAGGGGGCTATAATTCACCCCTCCACTTT
-	TRBD2	TRBV29-1	TRBJ2-3	CSAEVYSGLSDTQYF	TGCAGCGCCGAGGTTTATAGCGGGTTATCAGATACGCAGTATTTT
-	TRBD1	TRBV9	TRBJ1-1	CASSVDRGMNTEAFF	TGTGCCAGCAGCGTGGACAGGGGGATGAACACTGAAGCTTTCTTT
-	TRBD1	TRBV4-1	TRBJ2-7	CASSGTVTYEQYF	TGCGCCAGCAGCGGGACAGTGACCTACGAGCAGTACTTC
few	-	TRBV27	TRBJ1-5	CASSFWGVNQPQHF	TGTGCCAGCAGTTTTTGGGGGGTCAATCAGCCCCAGCATTTT
-	-	TRBV7-9	TRBJ1-2	CASSLGAPYGYTF	TGTGCCAGCAGCTTAGGTGCCCCCTATGGCTACACCTTC
-	-	TRBV28	TRBJ1-1	CASSFRGLNTEAFF	TGTGCCAGCAGTTTTCGGGGGCTAAACACTGAAGCTTTCTTT
-	TRBD1	TRBV6-6	TRBJ2-5	CASSYGQGSSRETQYF	TGTGCCAGCAGTTACGGACAGGGGTCCTCTAGGGAGACCCAGTACTTC
-	-	TRBV15	TRBJ2-1	CATSRSGAGEQFF	TGTGCCACCAGCAGGTCGGGGGCCGGTGAGCAGTTCTTC
-	TRBD1	TRBV6-5	TRBJ2-7	CASCLGQGAYEQYF	TGTGCCAGCTGTTTGGGACAGGGGGCCTACGAGCAGTACTTC
-	TRBD1	TRBV29-1	TRBJ1-2	CSIPDRDRGYTF	TGCAGCATTCCGGACAGGGACCGTGGCTACACCTTC
-	-	TRBV10-1	TRBJ1-1	CASGQATGTEAFF	TGCGCCAGCGGGCAGGCGACGGGCACTGAAGCTTTCTTT
-	-	TRBV29-1	TRBJ2-2	CSALQGMELFF	TGCAGCGCTCTACAGGGCATGGAGCTGTTTTTT
few	-	TRBV12-5	TRBJ1-3	CASSGGFTGNTIYF	TGTGCTAGTAGCGGGGGATTTACTGGAAACACCATATATTTT
-	TRBD2	TRBV7-9	TRBJ2-1	CASRPVAGNTQFF	TGTGCCAGCAGACCGGTAGCGGGCAACACCCAGTTCTTC
-	-	TRBV27	TRBJ1-2	CASRSRYGYTF	TGTGCCAGCAGGAGTAGGTATGGCTACACCTTC
few	-	TRBV13	TRBJ2-2	CASRSPSAGELFF	TGTGCCAGCAGATCCCCTAGCGCCGGGGAGCTGTTTTTT
-	TRBD2	TRBV2	TRBJ2-1	CASSALAGALYNEQFF	TGTGCCAGCAGTGCGCTAGCGGGGGCCCTTTACAATGAGCAGTTCTTC
-	-	TRBV29-1	TRBJ1-2	CSVRTATNYGYTF	TGCAGCGTTCGGACGGCAACTAACTATGGCTACACCTTC
-	-	TRBV12-5	TRBJ1-2	CASGLIEGPGYGYTF	TGTGCTAGTGGTCTGATAGAGGGTCCTGGCTATGGCTACACCTTC
-	-	TRBV5-6	TRBJ1-4	CASSLAGEKLFF	TGTGCCAGCAGCTTGGCCGGCGAAAAACTGTTTTTT
-	-	TRBV5-4	TRBJ1-1	CASSSQGFEAFF	TGTGCCAGCAGCTCACAGGGTTTTGAAGCTTTCTTT
-	TRBD1	TRBV13	TRBJ1-6	CASSSYGQGGSPLHF	TGTGCCAGCAGCTCGTACGGACAGGGGGGTTCACCCCTCCACTTT
few	TRBD2	TRBV13	TRBJ2-5	CASSASGAQETQYF	TGTGCCAGCAGCGCTAGCGGGGCCCAAGAGACCCAGTACTTC
few	TRBD2	TRBV29-1	TRBJ2-3	CSVAGGGGTDTQYF	TGCAGCGTTGCCGGCGGGGGAGGCACAGATACGCAGTATTTT
-	TRBD2	TRBV4-1	TRBJ2-7	CASSPIAGSSYEQYF	TGCGCCAGCAGTCCTATAGCGGGTTCCTCCTACGAGCAGTACTTC
-	-	TRBV9	TRBJ1-2	CASSVGGGTNGYTF	TGTGCCAGCAGCGTAGGGGGGGGCACAAATGGCTACACCTTC
-	-	TRBV30	TRBJ1-1	CAWSFMGTEAFF	TGTGCCTGGAGTTTCATGGGGACTGAAGCTTTCTTT
few	-	TRBV25-1	TRBJ2-7	CASSERGYAYEQYF	TGTGCCAGCAGTGAACGGGGGTACGCCTACGAGCAGTACTTC
-	-	TRBV29-1	TRBJ1-2	CSVEDRSRDYGYTF	TGCAGCGTTGAAGATCGCTCTAGAGACTATGGCTACACCTTC
-	-	TRBV7-2	TRBJ2-5	CASSFTGTSLFVRYF	TGTGCCAGCAGCTTCACCGGGACTTCGCTATTCGTTCGGTACTTC
many	-	TRBV23-1	TRBJ1-4	CASSQSSWTFF	TGCGCCAGCAGTCAATCCTCGTGGACGTTTTTT
few	-	TRBV7-3	TRBJ1-1	CASSPSGTTNTEAFF	TGTGCCAGCAGCCCTTCCGGGACAACGAACACTGAAGCTTTCTTT
-	TRBD2	TRBV2	TRBJ2-3	CASRPTSGSTDTQYF	TGTGCCAGCAGACCCACTAGCGGGAGCACAGATACGCAGTATTTT
once	TRBD1	TRBV25-1	TRBJ2-5	CASPRLGQGVATQYF	TGTGCCAGCCCTCGTCTTGGACAGGGAGTTGCGACCCAGTACTTC
-	-	TRBV4-1	TRBJ1-1	CASSQITTGPEAFF	TGCGCCAGCAGCCAGATCACGACCGGACCTGAAGCTTTCTTT
few	-	TRBV29-1	TRBJ2-5	CSVASTSGFETQYF	TGCAGCGTTGCTTCTACCTCGGGGTTTGAGACCCAGTACTTC
once	TRBD1	TRBV5-1	TRBJ2-7	CASSLVGGKSYEQYF	TGCGCCAGCAGCTTGGTAGGGGGCAAGAGCTACGAGCAGTACTTC
-	-	TRBV4-1	TRBJ2-7	CASSQQASYEQYF	TGCGCCAGCAGCCAACAGGCCAGCTACGAGCAGTACTTC